This is a list of T cell receptor beta chains from one sample in a study of T cells after yellow fever vaccination. TCRdb re-called the 5' RACE reads with MiXCR, one entry per CDR3 protein. This sample has 170,000 or so distinct CDR3 sequences, with about 6.2% found just once. The sample in question was CD4+ T cells sorted from PBMCs, obtained on the day of the first yellow fever vaccination. The source of these receptors is a young man who received the YFV17D yellow fever vaccine. CDR3s include the opening cysteine and the closing phenylalanine or tryptophan. Each record gives: CDR3 DNA, CDR3 protein, J gene, clone size, V gene, D gene. The D gene is left open where the match is weak. Some rows have no size entry. The others give once, few or many, or a class for an expanded clone.

TGTGCCAGCAGCCCGTCGGGAGAGACCCAGTACTTC,CASSPSGETQYF,TRBJ2-5,many,TRBV18,NA
TGTGCCAGCAGACAGGGGAGTAGTAACGAGCAGTACTTC,CASRQGSSNEQYF,TRBJ2-7,few,TRBV7-9,TRBD1
TGTGCCAGCAGTTACGCCTCCCGCAGGGAAACCGGGGAGCTGTTTTTT,CASSYASRRETGELFF,TRBJ2-2,NA,TRBV6-5,NA
NA,CASSKFGAGGQYF,TRBJ2-7,NA,TRBV6-2/TRBV6-3,NA
TGCGCCAGCAGCCAAGAAAGGGCAGATACGCAGTATTTT,CASSQERADTQYF,TRBJ2-3,many,TRBV4-3,NA
TGTGCCATCAGTGGGACTAGCGGTAGCACAGATACGCAGTATTTT,CAISGTSGSTDTQYF,TRBJ2-3,many,TRBV10-3,TRBD2
TGCGCCAGCAGCACGTGGACGGATAAAGAGACCCAGTACTTC,CASSTWTDKETQYF,TRBJ2-5,few,TRBV5-1,NA
TGCGCCAGCAGCGCGCCGGGTGCAGATACGCAGTATTTT,CASSAPGADTQYF,TRBJ2-3,NA,TRBV5-1,NA
TGTGCCAGCACCACCGACAGGACTGTAGGTAATGAGCAGTTCTTC,CASTTDRTVGNEQFF,TRBJ2-1,few,TRBV27,NA
TGTGCCAGCAGTAGAGACAGGGCCGTTTGGGAAAAACTGTTTTTT,CASSRDRAVWEKLFF,TRBJ1-4,few,TRBV6-5,TRBD1
TGTGCCAGCAGCGCTACCGGGACAGGGCCCAGAGGCTACACCTTC,CASSATGTGPRGYTF,TRBJ1-2,few,TRBV11-2,TRBD1
TGTGCCAGCAGGCGGACAGGGAACTATGGCTACACCTTC,CASRRTGNYGYTF,TRBJ1-2,NA,TRBV12-3/TRBV12-4,TRBD1
TGTGCCAGCAGCTTATCCAGGGGCAACTACGAGCAGTACTTC,CASSLSRGNYEQYF,TRBJ2-7,many,TRBV7-2,NA
TGTGCCAGCAGAGACAGGACAGGGAATAAAGAGACCCAGTACTTC,CASRDRTGNKETQYF,TRBJ2-5,few,TRBV7-2,TRBD1
TGTGCCAGCAGCTTAGTTGTAGGGGGCCGTATGGAGACCCAGTACTTC,CASSLVVGGRMETQYF,TRBJ2-5,many,TRBV7-2,TRBD1
TGCGCCAGCAGCCAGGTCTCTGGGGAGCTGTTTTTT,CASSQVSGELFF,TRBJ2-2,few,TRBV4-1,NA
TGCGCCAGCAGCGGCGGACAGGGGCATGGCTACACCTTC,CASSGGQGHGYTF,TRBJ1-2,many,TRBV5-1,TRBD1
TGTGCCAGCAGTTACTCGTTTGCAGGCAGTCCGACTGAAGCTTTCTTT,CASSYSFAGSPTEAFF,TRBJ1-1,few,TRBV6-5,NA
TGTGCCAGCGCACTTAGCGGGCCCAATGAGCAGTTCTTC,CASALSGPNEQFF,TRBJ2-1,NA,TRBV12-3/TRBV12-4,TRBD2
TGTGCCAGCAGTTCGACTAGTCTCCCGGAGACCCAGTACTTC,CASSSTSLPETQYF,TRBJ2-5,NA,TRBV27,NA
TGCAGCCTCGGGGCAGGGCGCTACGAGCAGTACTTC,CSLGAGRYEQYF,TRBJ2-7,many,TRBV20-1,NA
TGTGCCAGCAGCGCCACTAGTACGTCAGATACGCAGTATTTT,CASSATSTSDTQYF,TRBJ2-3,many,TRBV2,NA
TGTGCCAGCAGCTTCCCCAACTCGGACAGGAACACCGGGGAGCTGTTTTTT,CASSFPNSDRNTGELFF,TRBJ2-2,many,TRBV5-7,NA
TGTGCCAGCAGCGCCCCCTTAAGCGGGGGCAGGAATACGCAGTATTTT,CASSAPLSGGRNTQYF,TRBJ2-3,NA,TRBV5-4,TRBD2
TGTGCCAGCAGCCGAAACAGGGGGCGGGGTGAGCAGTTCTTC,CASSRNRGRGEQFF,TRBJ2-1,few,TRBV7-3,TRBD1
TGTGCCAGCACACTACTAGCGGGGGGTCCCTCTGGGGCCAACGTCCTGACTTTC,CASTLLAGGPSGANVLTF,TRBJ2-6,NA,TRBV27,TRBD2
TGTGCCAGCAGGACCACAGGGAACACTGAAGCTTTCTTT,CASRTTGNTEAFF,TRBJ1-1,many,TRBV2,NA
TGTGCCACCAGTGTCCGGGACGGTATCCGGAGTGAGCAGTTCTTC,CATSVRDGIRSEQFF,TRBJ2-1,many,TRBV24-1,NA
TGTGCCATCAGCACCTTCAAAGTGGGTGGCTACACCTTC,CAISTFKVGGYTF,TRBJ1-2,many,TRBV10-3,NA
TGTGCCAGCAGCTATATATACAGGGGATTGACTGAAGCTTTCTTT,CASSYIYRGLTEAFF,TRBJ1-1,many,TRBV11-2,TRBD1
TGTGCCATCGGGGCACAGGGGACAGATACGCAGTATTTT,CAIGAQGTDTQYF,TRBJ2-3,few,TRBV24-1,TRBD1
TGTGCCAGTGTCCCGGGACAGATGAACACCGGGGAGCTGTTTTTT,CASVPGQMNTGELFF,TRBJ2-2,many,TRBV19,TRBD1
TGCGCCAGCAGCCAACAACCGAACACTGAAGCTTTCTTT,CASSQQPNTEAFF,TRBJ1-1,many,TRBV4-3,NA
TGCGCCAGCAGCGTAGACATGACAGATACGCAGTATTTT,CASSVDMTDTQYF,TRBJ2-3,many,TRBV4-1,NA
TGTGCCAGCAGCTTAGCAGGATTGGTAGCCAAAAACATTCAGTACTTC,CASSLAGLVAKNIQYF,TRBJ2-4,NA,TRBV7-2,NA
TGCAGTGCTTCAACGGGACTAGCGGGCACCGGGGAGCTGTTTTTT,CSASTGLAGTGELFF,TRBJ2-2,many,TRBV20-1,TRBD2
TGTGCCAGCAGGCAGAGCTCTGGGGCCAACGTCCTGACTTTC,CASRQSSGANVLTF,TRBJ2-6,many,TRBV5-5,NA
TGCAGCGTCCGGAGGCAGAACTATGGCTACACCTTC,CSVRRQNYGYTF,TRBJ1-2,many,TRBV29-1,NA
TGTGCCAGCCTCTTGGGGGAGGGGGCTCGGGCGGGGGCTCAGGCTGAGCAGTTCTTC,CASLLGEGARAGAQAEQFF,TRBJ2-1,NA,TRBV5-4,NA
TGCAGTGCTAGAGATGTCTACAATGAGCAGTTCTTC,CSARDVYNEQFF,TRBJ2-1,many,TRBV20-1,NA
TGTGCCAGCAGCTTAAGCAGGGTGAGGAGCACAGATACGCAGTATTTT,CASSLSRVRSTDTQYF,TRBJ2-3,NA,TRBV5-4,NA
TGTGCCAGCAGATGGAGGGCCGGGGGAGAAGAGACCCAGTACTTC,CASRWRAGGEETQYF,TRBJ2-5,many,TRBV6-5,NA
TGTGCTAGCAGCCCGATGGGGTCTTTAACCGGGGAGCTGTTTTTT,CASSPMGSLTGELFF,TRBJ2-2,NA,TRBV7-7,NA
TGCAGTGCCGCCGGGACTAGCGGGGAGTTGCAAGAGACCCAGTACTTC,CSAAGTSGELQETQYF,TRBJ2-5,many,TRBV20-1,TRBD2